This T cell receptor (beta chain) was observed in a study of radiotherapy plus CTLA-4 blockade in lung cancer. At the level of the study: Objective responses were recorded in about a sixth of patients, with disease control recorded in roughly 31%.

The assay was immunoSEQ multiplex PCR, and TCRdb's table has in-frame clones only and misses some. In the table there are roughly 120,000 clones, about 83% of which are singletons. V was clipped by 1 base and J by 3 bases, with 9 bases between them. CDR1 MGHRA and CDR2 YSYEKL come from the germline V gene. The length of the CDR3 is 14 residues. Study-level results: Following radiotherapy plus ipilimumab, tumor-derived TCR clones expanded in the blood.

This clone showed up just once. Its antigen is unknown. The material was peripheral blood, obtained from a patient treated with radiotherapy plus ipilimumab. The TCR originated in a human donor with non-small cell lung cancer who had a partial response to radiotherapy plus ipilimumab. This chain links TRBV4-1 with TRBJ1-1; no firm D call. The CDR3 sequence is CASSQVEEDTEAFF. The CDR3 DNA sequence: TGCGCCAGCAGCCAAGTTGAGGAGGACACTGAAGCTTTCTTT.